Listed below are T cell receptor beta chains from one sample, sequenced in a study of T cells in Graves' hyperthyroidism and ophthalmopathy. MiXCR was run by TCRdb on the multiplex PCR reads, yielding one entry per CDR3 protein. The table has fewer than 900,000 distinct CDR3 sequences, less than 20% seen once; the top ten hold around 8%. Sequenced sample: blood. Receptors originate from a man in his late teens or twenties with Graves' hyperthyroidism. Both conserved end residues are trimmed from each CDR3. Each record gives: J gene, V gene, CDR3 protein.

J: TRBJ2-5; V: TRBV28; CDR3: ASSFTLFGKETQY
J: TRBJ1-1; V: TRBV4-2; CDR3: ASSRTPGRHTEAF
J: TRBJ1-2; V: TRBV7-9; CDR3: ASRTDRSDGYT
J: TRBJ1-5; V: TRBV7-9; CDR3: ASSRQNQPQH
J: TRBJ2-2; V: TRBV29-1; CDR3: SVEKGSHTGELF
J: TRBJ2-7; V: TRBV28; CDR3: ASSKPGLAREQY
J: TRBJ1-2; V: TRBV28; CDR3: ASSLPINYGYT
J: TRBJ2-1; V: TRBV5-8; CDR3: ASSLGTSGRDEQF
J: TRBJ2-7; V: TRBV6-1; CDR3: ASGGAGGAYEQY
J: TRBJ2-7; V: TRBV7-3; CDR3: AGNREKVDEQY
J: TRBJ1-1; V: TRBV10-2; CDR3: AIGQGGDMNTEAF
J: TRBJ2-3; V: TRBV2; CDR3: ASRAASTDTQY
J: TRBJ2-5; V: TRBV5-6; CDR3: ASSLMSRRDQETQY
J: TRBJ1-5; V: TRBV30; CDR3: AWSVGTNNQPQH
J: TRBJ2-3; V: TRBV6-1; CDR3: ASSLGLAGRSSTDTQY
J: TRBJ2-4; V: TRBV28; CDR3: ASSLVPGNIQY
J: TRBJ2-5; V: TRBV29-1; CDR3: SVGATSGTRY
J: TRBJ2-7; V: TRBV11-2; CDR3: ASSLFSGGSYEQY
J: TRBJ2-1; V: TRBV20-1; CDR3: SARDPREGGDEQF
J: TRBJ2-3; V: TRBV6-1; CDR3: ASMVSGGSNTDTQY
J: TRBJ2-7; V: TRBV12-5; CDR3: ASGNYFRDSGKYEQY